This TCR beta chain was observed in a study of Ad26.COV2.S vaccination and SARS-CoV-2 variants. Overall study: Doses of Ad26.COV2.S were injected into muscle once or twice, 56 days apart. Study results and caveats: Marked by substantial breadth, spike-specific CD8+ and CD4+ T cell responses were reportedly seen after vaccination. Vaccinated individuals (as opposed to placebo recipients) had higher spike-specific TCR breadth.

Sequenced by immunoSEQ multiplex PCR; TCRdb stores in-frame clones only, minus some. The data hold 350,000 to 400,000 clones, with about nine tenths observed a single time. Regarding treatment: around 19 received Ad26.COV2.S at low or high dose, single or two shots; 5 received placebo; per-sample allocation not given. It was on day 63 after the first vaccine or placebo injection that samples were taken. The CDR3 consists of 13 residues. With 3 bases removed from V and 3 bases from J, the gap between germline ends came to 9 bases. With regard to this clone: The antigen is undetermined.

The material was peripheral blood, obtained in a trial of Ad26.COV2.S vaccine versus placebo. This sequence originates from a person between 18 and 65 years old who received the Ad26.COV2.S COVID-19 vaccine or a placebo. The chain couples TRBV12-3 or TRBV12-4 to TRBJ2-7; possible D gene TRBD1, 5 bases. The CDR3 is CASSFGALYEQYF. Here the CDR3 DNA reads TGTGCCAGCAGTTTTGGGGCACTCTACGAGCAGTACTTC.